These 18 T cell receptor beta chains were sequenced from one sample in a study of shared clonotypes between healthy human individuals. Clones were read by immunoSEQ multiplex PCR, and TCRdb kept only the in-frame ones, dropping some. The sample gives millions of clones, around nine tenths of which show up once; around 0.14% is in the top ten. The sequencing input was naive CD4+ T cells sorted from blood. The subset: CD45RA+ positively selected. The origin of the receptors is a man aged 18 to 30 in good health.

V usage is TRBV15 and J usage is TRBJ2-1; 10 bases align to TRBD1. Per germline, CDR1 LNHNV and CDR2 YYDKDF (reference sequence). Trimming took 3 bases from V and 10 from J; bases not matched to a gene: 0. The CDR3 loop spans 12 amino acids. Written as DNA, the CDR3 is TGTGCCACCAGCAGGGACAGGGGGGAGCAGTTCTTC. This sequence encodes CATSRDRGEQFF.

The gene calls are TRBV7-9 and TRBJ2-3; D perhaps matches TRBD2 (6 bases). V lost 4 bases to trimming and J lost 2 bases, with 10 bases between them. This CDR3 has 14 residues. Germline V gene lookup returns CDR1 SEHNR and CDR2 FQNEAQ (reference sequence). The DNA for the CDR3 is TGTGCCAGCAGCTCACGGGGGTTCACAGATACGCAGTATTTT. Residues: CASSSRGFTDTQYF.

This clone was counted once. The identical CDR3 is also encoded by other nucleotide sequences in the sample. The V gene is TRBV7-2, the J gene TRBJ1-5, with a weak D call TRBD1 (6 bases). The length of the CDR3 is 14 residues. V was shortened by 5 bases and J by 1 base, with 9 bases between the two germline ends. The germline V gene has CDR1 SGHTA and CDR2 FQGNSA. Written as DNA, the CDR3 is TGTGCCAGCAGCCAAGGACAGAGCAATCAGCCCCAGCATTTT. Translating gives CASSQGQSNQPQHF.

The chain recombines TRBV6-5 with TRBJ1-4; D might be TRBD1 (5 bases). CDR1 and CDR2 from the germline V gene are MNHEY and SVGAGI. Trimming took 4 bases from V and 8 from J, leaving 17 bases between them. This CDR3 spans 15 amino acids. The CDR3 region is CASSFRAPGREKLFF. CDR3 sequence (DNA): TGTGCCAGCAGTTTCCGGGCCCCAGGGAGGGAAAAACTGTTTTTT.

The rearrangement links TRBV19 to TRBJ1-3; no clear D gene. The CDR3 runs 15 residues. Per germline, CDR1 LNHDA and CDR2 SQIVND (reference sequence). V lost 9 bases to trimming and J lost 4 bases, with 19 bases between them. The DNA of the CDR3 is TGTGCCAGCCTGGCTAACCTAGGAGGAGGAAACACCATATATTTT. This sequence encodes CASLANLGGGNTIYF.

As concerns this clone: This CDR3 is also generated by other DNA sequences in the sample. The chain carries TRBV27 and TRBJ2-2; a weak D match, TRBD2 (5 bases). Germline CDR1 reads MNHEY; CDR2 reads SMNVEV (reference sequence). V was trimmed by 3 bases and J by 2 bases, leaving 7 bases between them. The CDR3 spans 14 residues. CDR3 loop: CASSLGRNTGELFF. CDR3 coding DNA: TGTGCCAGCAGTTTGGGGAGAAACACCGGGGAGCTGTTTTTT.

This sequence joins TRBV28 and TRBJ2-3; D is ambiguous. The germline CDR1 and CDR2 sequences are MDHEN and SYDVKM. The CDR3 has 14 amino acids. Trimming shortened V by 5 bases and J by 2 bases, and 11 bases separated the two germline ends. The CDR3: CASSPSRFTDTQYF. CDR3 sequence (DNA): TGTGCCAGCAGTCCTAGTCGCTTCACAGATACGCAGTATTTT.

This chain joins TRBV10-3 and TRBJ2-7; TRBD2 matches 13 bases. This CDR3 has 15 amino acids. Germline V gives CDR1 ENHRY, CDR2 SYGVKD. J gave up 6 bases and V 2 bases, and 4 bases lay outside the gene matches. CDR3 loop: CAISETSGRAGEQYF. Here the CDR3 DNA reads TGTGCCATCAGTGAGACTAGCGGGAGGGCTGGCGAGCAGTACTTC.

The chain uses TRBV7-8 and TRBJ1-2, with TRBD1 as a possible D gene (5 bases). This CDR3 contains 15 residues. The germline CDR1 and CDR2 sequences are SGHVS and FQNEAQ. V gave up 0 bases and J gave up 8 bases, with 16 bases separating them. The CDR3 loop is CASSLAPEGARGYTF. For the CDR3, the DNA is TGTGCCAGCAGCTTAGCGCCCGAAGGGGCGCGGGGCTACACCTTC.

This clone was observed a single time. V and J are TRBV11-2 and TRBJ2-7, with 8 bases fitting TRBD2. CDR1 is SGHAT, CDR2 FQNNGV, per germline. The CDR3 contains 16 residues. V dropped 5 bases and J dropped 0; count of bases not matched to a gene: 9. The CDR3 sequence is CASSPPGGISSYEQYF. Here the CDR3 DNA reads TGTGCCAGCAGCCCGCCGGGGGGGATCAGCTCCTACGAGCAGTACTTC.

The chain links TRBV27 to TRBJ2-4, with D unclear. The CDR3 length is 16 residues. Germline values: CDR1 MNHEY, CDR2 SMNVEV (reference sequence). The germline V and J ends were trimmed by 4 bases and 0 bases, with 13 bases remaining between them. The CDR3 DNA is TGTGCCAGCAGTTCACCGGTAACCTTAGCCAAAAACATTCAGTACTTC. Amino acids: CASSSPVTLAKNIQYF.

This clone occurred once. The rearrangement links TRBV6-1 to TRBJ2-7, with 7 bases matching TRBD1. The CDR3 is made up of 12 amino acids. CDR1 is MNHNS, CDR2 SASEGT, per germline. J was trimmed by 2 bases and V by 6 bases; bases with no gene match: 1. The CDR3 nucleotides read TGTGCCAGCAGAACAGGGGCCTACGAGCAGTACTTC. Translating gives CASRTGAYEQYF.

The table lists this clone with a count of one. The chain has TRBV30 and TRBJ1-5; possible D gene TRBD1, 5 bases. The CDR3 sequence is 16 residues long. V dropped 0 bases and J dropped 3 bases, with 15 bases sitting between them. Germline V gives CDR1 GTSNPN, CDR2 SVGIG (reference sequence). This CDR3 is CAWSVGGSRFNQPQHF. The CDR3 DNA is TGTGCCTGGAGTGTTGGGGGGAGCCGTTTCAATCAGCCCCAGCATTTT.

The CDR3, as DNA: TGTGCCAGCACTTCAGGCTCCCTAAAGGAGCAGTACTTC. Its protein product is CASTSGSLKEQYF. V gene TRBV28 combines with J gene TRBJ2-7; no firm D call. There are 13 residues in the CDR3. Germline loops: CDR1 MDHEN, CDR2 SYDVKM. The V end lost 7 bases, the J end lost 7 bases, and 17 bases lay between the germline ends.

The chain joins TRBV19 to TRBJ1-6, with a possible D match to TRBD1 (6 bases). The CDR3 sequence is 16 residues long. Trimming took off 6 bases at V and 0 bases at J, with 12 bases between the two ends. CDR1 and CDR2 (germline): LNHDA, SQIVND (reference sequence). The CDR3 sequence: CASSTTGVSYNSPLHF. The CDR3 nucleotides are TGTGCCAGTAGCACGACAGGAGTCTCCTATAATTCACCCCTCCACTTT.

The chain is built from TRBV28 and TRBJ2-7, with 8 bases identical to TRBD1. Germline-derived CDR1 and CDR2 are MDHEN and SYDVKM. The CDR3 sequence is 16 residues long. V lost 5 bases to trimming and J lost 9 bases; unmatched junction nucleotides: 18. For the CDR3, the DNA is TGTGCCAGCAGTCTCGGGAGTGCAGGGGGCCCCCCAACGCAGTACTTC. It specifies CASSLGSAGGPPTQYF.

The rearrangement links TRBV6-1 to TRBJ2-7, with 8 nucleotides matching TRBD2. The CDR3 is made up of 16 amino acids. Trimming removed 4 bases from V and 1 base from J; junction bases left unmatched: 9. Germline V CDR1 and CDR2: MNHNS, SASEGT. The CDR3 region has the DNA TGTGCCAGCAGTGGGCCAGTGGCGGGAGGATCCTACGAGCAGTACTTC. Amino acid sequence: CASSGPVAGGSYEQYF.

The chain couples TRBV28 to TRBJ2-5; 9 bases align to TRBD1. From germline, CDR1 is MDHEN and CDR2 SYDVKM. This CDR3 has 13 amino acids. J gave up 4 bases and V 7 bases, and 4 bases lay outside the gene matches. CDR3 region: CASTGQGRETQYF. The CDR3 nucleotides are TGTGCCAGCACGGGACAGGGCCGAGAGACCCAGTACTTC.